This TCR beta chain was recovered during a study of cytomegalovirus exposure and HLA in healthy donors. Study findings and constraints: Cytomegalovirus-associated status was assigned to approximately 160 TCR beta chains. Later analysis demonstrated an association between a missense DCLRE1C variant and TCR beta V- and J-gene trimming.

On this clone: Antigen specificity is unknown.

The study ran its PCR with 60 Vbeta and 13 Jbeta primers. Method: immunoSEQ multiplex PCR; TCRdb's copy keeps in-frame clones and lacks some. This repertoire shows about 220,000 clones, around 75% found once; its top ten account for 1.8%. Germline loops: CDR1 SNHLY, CDR2 FYNNEI. This CDR3 is 16 amino acids long. Trimming cost V 4 bases and J 2 bases; bases outside gene matches: 5. Sequencing was done on a sample of PBMCs. This receptor was taken from a woman in her 30s in good health and CMV-seronegative. The V gene is TRBV2, the J gene TRBJ1-3; 10 nucleotides agree with TRBD1. This CDR3 reads CASSGDRGLTGNTIYF. Here the CDR3 DNA reads TGTGCCAGCAGTGGAGACAGGGGGCTGACTGGAAACACCATATATTTT.